Described below is a single T cell receptor beta chain sequence and its context. Its antigen is still unknown. This sample stems from a study of monozygotic twins with inflammatory bowel disease. Study conclusions and caveats: Among IBD patients, fewer clonotypes were shared with others than among healthy twins, especially with disease activity.

This CDR3 is 13 amino acids long. The TCR libraries each used total RNA (roughly 3,500 ng per library). From its re-call of the 5' RACE reads, TCRdb lists each CDR3 protein once, without DNA. The sample data list around 150,000 distinct CDR3 sequences. The V gene is TRBV12-3 or TRBV12-4, the J gene TRBJ1-6; TCRdb returns TRBD1, unconfirmable since there is no DNA. The specimen sequenced was blood. The receptor was isolated from a human donor with ulcerative colitis or Crohn's disease, or a healthy co-twin of an affected twin (not recorded which). The chain's CDR3 is CASRIRDSSPLHF.